This T cell receptor beta chain was recorded in a study of beta chain features in type 1 diabetes. Study overall: Patients shared similar age, gender and cell yields with healthy donors. Whole-study findings and limits: A moderate, significant TCRB CDR3 shortening appeared in type 1 diabetes across four CD4+ subsets. The study notes PCR might favor shorter templates equally in patients and controls. Within the patient group, naive, central memory and Treg TCRB repertoires appeared more similar to each other than within healthy donors.

The germline V gene encodes CDR1 SGHRS and CDR2 YFSETQ. J gave up 4 bases and V 4 bases, and 6 bases lay outside the gene matches. This CDR3 region has 15 residues. Only one heparinised blood draw was taken per donor, and its volume averaged about 120 mL. This clone was recorded a few times. Antigen: not known. Reverse transcription of all isolated RNA meant that expressed TCRB transcripts were sequenced. The method was immunoSEQ multiplex PCR; TCRdb's version includes in-frame clones alone and lacks a portion of them. The sample holds about 240,000 clones, about 15% seen once. This TCR was sampled from a man aged 25-40 years with type 1 diabetes. Sequencing used naive CD4+ T cells from blood. The chain couples TRBV5-1 to TRBJ2-1, with 9 bases lining up with TRBD1. The CDR3 reads CASSPGTGIYNEQFF. In DNA form, the CDR3 reads TGCGCCAGCAGCCCCGGGACAGGGATTTACAATGAGCAGTTCTTC.